The next 21 T cell receptor beta chains were all read from a single sample in a study of cytomegalovirus exposure and HLA in healthy donors. The PCR made use of 60 Vbeta and 13 Jbeta primers. Method: immunoSEQ multiplex PCR; TCRdb's copy keeps in-frame clones and lacks some. The sample lists some 170,000 clones; approximately 80% were seen once. The source material was PBMCs. The receptor source for this set is a man in his late teens or twenties in good health and CMV-seropositive.

The V call is TRBV27, the J call TRBJ2-7; D unresolved. Germline V gene lookup returns CDR1 MNHEY and CDR2 SMNVEV (reference sequence). V lost 6 bases, J lost 0 bases, and 12 bases lay in between. The CDR3 runs to 14 residues. The DNA for the CDR3 is TGTGCCAGCAGCCGCCCTTATAGCTCCTACGAGCAGTACTTC. Protein sequence: CASSRPYSSYEQYF.

This chain uses TRBV2 with TRBJ2-7; D gene ambiguous. Trimming left V 7 bases short and J 5 bases short, with 15 bases between. This CDR3 has 13 amino acids. In germline, CDR1 is SNHLY, CDR2 FYNNEI. CDR3 loop: CASIVGFDNEQYF. DNA of the CDR3: TGTGCCAGCATCGTAGGTTTTGACAACGAGCAGTACTTC.

This chain links TRBV27 with TRBJ2-1; TRBD2 matches at 11 bases. This CDR3 spans 18 amino acids. Germline trimming cut 6 bases from V and 0 bases from J; bases unmatched to any gene: 10. Germline V CDR1 and CDR2: MNHEY, SMNVEV (reference sequence). As DNA, the CDR3 is TGTGCCAGCAGGCGGCTAGCGGGAGGCCCGAGCTCCTACAATGAGCAGTTCTTC. This sequence encodes CASRRLAGGPSSYNEQFF.

The chain couples TRBV15 to TRBJ2-3, with D possibly matching TRBD2 (5 bases). The CDR3 extends over 15 amino acids. V was clipped by 1 base and J by 2 bases, with 10 bases between them. Germline CDR1 reads LNHNV; CDR2 reads YYDKDF (reference sequence). The CDR3 protein is CATSRGQLDTDTQYF. CDR3 sequence (DNA): TGTGCCACCAGCAGAGGACAACTAGACACAGATACGCAGTATTTT.

The V call is TRBV28, the J call TRBJ1-2; 9 positions match TRBD1. This CDR3 region has 14 residues. Trimming cost V 3 bases and J 7 bases; bases outside gene matches: 6. Per germline, CDR1 MDHEN and CDR2 SYDVKM. Here the CDR3 DNA reads TGTGCCAGCAGTTTGTCACAGGGGGCCCGTGGCTACACCTTC. This codes for CASSLSQGARGYTF.

V and J are TRBV10-2 and TRBJ1-2; a weak D match, TRBD1 (6 bases). Germline V CDR1 and CDR2: WSHSY, SAAADI. Deletions cut 3 bases from V and 3 bases from J, with 23 bases between. CDR3 length: 18 amino acids. The CDR3 nucleotides are TGCGCCAGCAGTGATACGGGGAGGGGGGCTTTAACAGACTATGGCTACACCTTC. Translating gives CASSDTGRGALTDYGYTF.

The chain recombines TRBV2 with TRBJ1-5, with 7 bases fitting TRBD1. CDR3 size: 14 residues. The germline CDR1 and CDR2 sequences are SNHLY and FYNNEI. The trim removed 5 bases at V and 3 bases at J, leaving 4 bases unmatched. CDR3 region: CASSPGQYNQPQHF. The DNA of the CDR3 is TGTGCCAGCAGTCCGGGACAGTACAATCAGCCCCAGCATTTT. Variable domain in full (rest from reference TRBV2 and TRBJ1-5): EPEVTQTPSHQVTQMGQEVILRCVPISNHLYFYWYRQILGQKVEFLVSFYNNEISEKSEIFDDQFSVERPDGSNFTLKIRSTKLEDSAMYFCASSPGQYNQPQHFGDGTRLSIL.

Written as DNA, the CDR3 is TGCAGCGTGGAGTCCGGGACAGGGGACAATGAGCAGTTCTTC. Amino acid sequence: CSVESGTGDNEQFF. The chain recombines TRBV29-1 with TRBJ2-1; 10 nucleotides align to TRBD1. Trimming cost V 6 bases and J 5 bases; bases outside gene matches: 7. The germline V gene has CDR1 SQVTM and CDR2 ANQGSEA. The CDR3 is made up of 14 amino acids.

The chain joins TRBV5-1 to TRBJ1-2; D is ambiguous. The CDR3 runs to 15 residues. V gave up 4 bases and J gave up 5 bases, with 18 bases separating them. Looked up from germline, CDR1 is SGHRS and CDR2 is YFSETQ. CDR3 bases: TGCGCCAGCAGCCAGGACGGAGGAGCTTATTATGGCTACACCTTC. This encodes CASSQDGGAYYGYTF.

This clone has only a few counts. This chain links TRBV10-1 with TRBJ2-1; a possible D gene is TRBD2 (7 bases). CDR1 and CDR2 from the germline V gene are WNHNN and SYGVQD (reference sequence). The CDR3 spans 14 residues. The ends were cut back, 0 bases at V and 9 bases at J, with 12 bases in the middle. Written as DNA, the CDR3 is TGCGCCAGCAGTGAGTCCCCCGGGGGGCTTGAGCAGTTCTTC. Translated, it gives CASSESPGGLEQFF.

This chain connects TRBV27 to TRBJ2-2, with a weak D call TRBD2 (5 bases). Trimming removed 1 base at V and 0 bases at J, with 15 bases between. Per the germline V gene, CDR1 is MNHEY and CDR2 is SMNVEV (reference sequence). The CDR3 has 18 residues. The CDR3 region is CASSLWGLGSSNTGELFF. Here the CDR3 DNA reads TGTGCCAGCAGTTTATGGGGTTTGGGGAGCTCGAACACCGGGGAGCTGTTTTTT.

This clone showed up just once. The chain links TRBV5-1 to TRBJ2-1, with 8 bases lining up with TRBD2. The CDR3 sequence is 17 residues long. Germline CDR1 reads SGHRS; CDR2 reads YFSETQ. The ends lost 3 bases at V and 3 bases at J; junction bases unmatched: 11. The CDR3: CASSSGTSGGNYNEQFF. Written as DNA, the CDR3 is TGCGCCAGCAGCTCAGGGACTAGTGGGGGAAACTACAATGAGCAGTTCTTC.

V usage is TRBV30 and J usage is TRBJ2-1; a possible D gene is TRBD2 (5 bases). CDR1 is GTSNPN and CDR2 is SVGIG in the germline V gene (reference sequence). This CDR3 is 12 amino acids long. V shed 2 bases and J shed 4 bases, with 6 bases lying between them. The CDR3: CAWSRGYNEQFF. The CDR3 DNA follows: TGTGCCTGGAGTCGGGGATACAATGAGCAGTTCTTC.

This clone was detected only once. The rearrangement uses TRBV5-1 and TRBJ2-7; unclear D gene. CDR1 and CDR2 from the germline V gene are SGHRS and YFSETQ. CDR3 length equals 15 residues. V was clipped by 4 bases and J by 3 bases, with 17 bases between them. The DNA of the CDR3 is TGCGCCAGCAGCGCCGGCGGAGCCCTAGACTACGAGCAGTACTTC. Its protein product is CASSAGGALDYEQYF.

The chain combines TRBV5-4 with TRBJ1-1; 7 bases match TRBD1. CDR3 length: 15 residues. The V gene end was trimmed by 4 bases and the J gene end by 1 base; junction bases not matched to a gene: 7. Germline assignment: CDR1 SGHNT and CDR2 YYREEE (reference sequence). The CDR3, as DNA: TGTGCCAGCAGCGCCCGACAGGGACGGAACACTGAAGCTTTCTTT. This codes for CASSARQGRNTEAFF.

This rearrangement joins TRBV28 to TRBJ2-1, with a tentative D call TRBD1 (5 bases). With 2 bases removed from V and 0 bases from J, the gap between germline ends came to 8 bases. CDR1 is MDHEN, CDR2 SYDVKM, per germline. This CDR3 has 15 residues. In DNA, the CDR3 is TGTGCCAGCAGTTTAGTTAGGGGCTCCTACAATGAGCAGTTCTTC. As protein: CASSLVRGSYNEQFF.

This clone was detected a few times. CDR3: CASSYSVGAAEAFF. The CDR3 DNA follows: TGTGCCAGCAGTTACTCGGTGGGGGCAGCTGAAGCTTTCTTT. This chain links TRBV6-6 with TRBJ1-1, with a weak D call TRBD1 (6 bases). From germline, CDR1 is MNHNY and CDR2 SVGAGI (reference sequence). There are 14 residues in the CDR3. Trimming shortened V by 0 bases and J by 6 bases, and 11 bases separated the two germline ends.

This chain connects TRBV29-1 to TRBJ1-2, with TRBD1 matching over 8 bases. Unmatched junction bases numbered 8, after V lost 7 bases and J lost 7 bases. The germline CDR1 and CDR2 sequences are SQVTM and ANQGSEA. The CDR3 covers 12 residues. CDR3 residues: CSDLTGETGYTF. CDR3 in DNA: TGCAGCGACTTGACAGGGGAGACTGGCTACACCTTC. Full variable domain (outside the CDR3, taken from reference TRBV29-1 and TRBJ1-2): SAVISQKPSRDICQRGTSLTIQCQVDSQVTMMFWYRQQPGQSLTLIATANQGSEATYESGFVIDKFPISRPNLTFSTLTVSNMSPEDSSIYLCSDLTGETGYTFGSGTRLTVV.

This sequence joins TRBV4-3 and TRBJ2-2; possibly TRBD2 for D (6 bases). The germline V gene encodes CDR1 LGHNA and CDR2 YSLEER. The length of the CDR3 is 18 residues. The V gene lost 0 bases and the J gene lost 3 bases, with 17 bases spanning the gap. CDR3 in DNA: TGCGCCAGCAGCCAAGATCTAGGGAGGCCGTCGTACACCGGGGAGCTGTTTTTT. This encodes CASSQDLGRPSYTGELFF.

In its sample, this clone was seen a few times. The rearrangement joins TRBV19 to TRBJ2-7; 7 nucleotides agree with TRBD1. V lost 6 bases and J lost 1; bases outside the gene matches: 9. CDR3 length equals 15 residues. The germline gives CDR1 LNHDA, CDR2 SQIVND (reference sequence). CDR3: CASSLTGDRSYEQYF. CDR3 bases: TGTGCCAGTAGCCTTACAGGGGACAGATCCTACGAGCAGTACTTC. Together with reference TRBV19 and TRBJ2-7, the CDR3 gives the full variable domain: DGGITQSPKYLFRKEGQNVTLSCEQNLNHDAMYWYRQDPGQGLRLIYYSQIVNDFQKGDIAEGYSVSREKKESFPLTVTSAQKNPTAFYLCASSLTGDRSYEQYFGPGTRLTVT.

This chain uses TRBV5-1 with TRBJ2-2, with 10 bases lining up with TRBD1. Germline loops: CDR1 SGHRS, CDR2 YFSETQ. Trimming at V came to 0 bases and at J to 7 bases, leaving 6 bases not matched to a gene. The CDR3 length is 16 residues. The CDR3 bases are TGCGCCAGCAGCTTGGTTTCGACAGGGGGCGTCGGGGAGCTGTTTTTT. Its translation: CASSLVSTGGVGELFF.